The T cell receptor (beta chain) described here comes from a study of blood T cell repertoires in COVID-19. This CDR3 has 14 residues. The germline V gene has CDR1 MNHEY and CDR2 SMNVEV (reference sequence). With 2 bases removed from V and 4 bases from J, the gap between germline ends came to 11 bases. The protocol was immunoSEQ multiplex PCR, while the TCRdb copy is restricted to in-frame clones and leaves out a portion. This sample has 150,000 to 200,000 clones, with around 79% found just once. V and J are TRBV27 and TRBJ1-2; no clear D. This TCR came from a woman between 40 and 55 years old with COVID-19, enrolled during active disease. Sequenced: peripheral blood. The CDR3 region is CASSLAPGPYGYTF. The CDR3 nucleotides read TGTGCCAGCAGTTTAGCCCCAGGTCCCTATGGCTACACCTTC.